These 10 T cell receptor beta chains originate from one sample sequenced in a study of cytomegalovirus exposure and HLA in healthy donors. 13 Jbeta primers and 60 Vbeta primers were used for the PCR. Only in-frame clones appear in the TCRdb table, and some are missing; sequencing was by immunoSEQ multiplex PCR. The sample shows approximately 97,000 clones, just under 80% of them seen only once. The specimen was PBMCs. These receptors all come from a woman aged 40 to 50 in good health and CMV-seropositive.

The chain links TRBV19 to TRBJ2-3; 8 bases align to TRBD2. CDR3 length equals 14 residues. Germline V gives CDR1 LNHDA, CDR2 SQIVND (reference sequence). J gave up 2 bases and V 8 bases, and 6 bases lay outside the gene matches. The CDR3 nucleotides read TGTGCCAGTGGAACTAGCGGATACACAGATACGCAGTATTTT. It is translated as CASGTSGYTDTQYF.

The chain is built from TRBV5-6 and TRBJ2-7, with D possibly TRBD2 on 7 matching bases. In germline, CDR1 is SGHDT, CDR2 YYEEEE. The CDR3 is 16 residues long. The V end lost 0 bases, the J end lost 3 bases, and 16 bases lay between the germline ends. This CDR3 reads CASSLGRRGHHYEQYF. The CDR3 DNA reads TGTGCCAGCAGCTTGGGAAGGCGGGGGCACCACTACGAGCAGTACTTC.

J is TRBJ1-3 and V is TRBV18; 8 nucleotides agree with TRBD1. CDR1 and CDR2 from the germline V gene are KGHSH and LQKENI. Trimming cost V 5 bases and J 0 bases; bases outside gene matches: 9. The CDR3 is 17 amino acids. The CDR3 nucleotides read TGTGCCAGCTCAACGGGACAGGCCAAGTACTCTGGAAACACCATATATTTT. Protein: CASSTGQAKYSGNTIYF.

This clone has just one count. The chain carries TRBV6-5 and TRBJ2-5; D might be TRBD2 (5 bases). This CDR3 comprises 15 residues. Per germline, CDR1 MNHEY and CDR2 SVGAGI. The ends were cut back, 5 bases at V and 5 bases at J, with 18 bases in the middle. In nucleotides, the CDR3 is TGTGCCAGCAGTCCCTCTGAGGGAGTGTGGGAGACCCAGTACTTC. Its translation: CASSPSEGVWETQYF.

This chain joins TRBV27 and TRBJ2-7; D may be TRBD1 (5 bases). Trimming stripped 3 bases from V and 2 bases from J, with 11 bases between. The CDR3 sequence is 14 residues long. CDR1 and CDR2 (germline): MNHEY, SMNVEV (reference sequence). CDR3 loop: CASSLVQGPYEQYF. The CDR3, as DNA: TGTGCCAGCAGTTTGGTTCAGGGCCCCTACGAGCAGTACTTC.

This sequence joins TRBV6-5 and TRBJ2-3, with D possibly matching TRBD1 (5 bases). Trimming removed 1 base at V and 2 bases at J, with 10 bases between. The germline V gene has CDR1 MNHEY and CDR2 SVGAGI. CDR3 length: 15 amino acids. CDR3: CASSYFRVPTDTQYF. CDR3 sequence (DNA): TGTGCCAGCAGTTACTTCAGGGTACCCACAGATACGCAGTATTTT.

This clone occurred a few times. CDR3 in DNA: TGTGCCAGCAGCTTCGCCTCCGGTACCTACGAGCAGTACTTC. Its translation is CASSFASGTYEQYF. This chain joins TRBV5-4 and TRBJ2-7; D not resolved. Trimming took off 2 bases at V and 2 bases at J, with 11 bases between the two ends. CDR1 SGHNT and CDR2 YYREEE come from the germline V gene (reference sequence). The CDR3 sequence is 14 residues long.

The V call is TRBV7-6, the J call TRBJ2-1; 7 bases are a match to TRBD2. Germline CDR1 is SGHVS and CDR2 is FNYEAQ. This CDR3 is built from 16 residues. Trimming took 1 base from V and 4 from J; bases not matched to a gene: 7. The CDR3, as DNA: TGTGCCAGCAGCTTAGTAGGGCTAGCGGAGTACAATGAGCAGTTCTTC. Its protein product is CASSLVGLAEYNEQFF.

This sequence joins TRBV27 and TRBJ1-2, with a weak D call TRBD1 (6 bases). The V end lost 0 bases, the J end lost 9 bases, and 17 bases lay between the germline ends. The germline CDR1 and CDR2 sequences are MNHEY and SMNVEV (reference sequence). The CDR3 length is 15 residues. The CDR3 region is CASSLSVGRGSSYTF. Written as DNA, the CDR3 is TGTGCCAGCAGTTTATCGGTAGGCAGGGGAAGTAGCTACACCTTC.

The CDR3 region has the DNA TGTGCCAGCAGCCCTAACCCGGGGAACACAGATACGCAGTATTTT. Its protein is CASSPNPGNTDTQYF. The gene calls are TRBV2 and TRBJ2-3, with D tentatively TRBD2 (5 bases). Per the germline V gene, CDR1 is SNHLY and CDR2 is FYNNEI. This CDR3 contains 15 residues. Trimming stripped 6 bases from V and 2 bases from J, with 15 bases between.